The source of this T cell receptor beta chain is a study of shared clonotypes between healthy human individuals. Study as a whole: CD4 naive and memory got three plates each, CD8 naive two, CD8 memory one. Whole-study findings and limits: The study generally estimated greater richness for naive than memory subsets. Sample collection involved blood only; tissue repertoires are likely different.

The V end lost 4 bases, the J end lost 2 bases, and 6 bases lay between the germline ends. Germline V gives CDR1 SGHKS, CDR2 YYEKEE (reference sequence). The CDR3 totals 12 residues. For each subset, genomic DNA was distributed in equal portions over several immunoSEQ plates. Assay: immunoSEQ multiplex PCR; the TCRdb copy retains only in-frame clones and omits some. The sample carries fewer than 1.8 million clones, 98% recorded once. As for this clone: As yet, its antigen is unknown.

This clonotype originated in a man younger than 40 in good health. The specimen was naive CD4+ T cells sorted from blood. Subset in this sample: CD45RA+ positively selected. The chain recombines TRBV5-5 with TRBJ1-2; D remains ambiguous. CDR3 coding DNA: TGTGCCAGCAGCGCATTAAACTATGGCTACACCTTC. Translating it yields CASSALNYGYTF.